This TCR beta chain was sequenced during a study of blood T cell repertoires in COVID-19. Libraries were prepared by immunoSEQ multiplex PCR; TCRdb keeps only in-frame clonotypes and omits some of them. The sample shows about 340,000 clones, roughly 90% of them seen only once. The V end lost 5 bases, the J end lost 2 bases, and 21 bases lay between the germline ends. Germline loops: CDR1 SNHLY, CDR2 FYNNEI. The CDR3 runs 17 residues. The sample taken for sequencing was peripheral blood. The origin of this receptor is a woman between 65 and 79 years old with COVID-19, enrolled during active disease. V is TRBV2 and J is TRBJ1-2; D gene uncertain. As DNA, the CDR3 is TGTGCCAGCAGTACCAGGATGGAGGGAACGAACAACTATGGCTACACCTTC. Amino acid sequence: CASSTRMEGTNNYGYTF. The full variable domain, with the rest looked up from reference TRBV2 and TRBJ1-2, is EPEVTQTPSHQVTQMGQEVILRCVPISNHLYFYWYRQILGQKVEFLVSFYNNEISEKSEIFDDQFSVERPDGSNFTLKIRSTKLEDSAMYFCASSTRMEGTNNYGYTFGSGTRLTVV.